One and the same sample provided the 20 T cell receptor beta chains below, sequenced in a study of shared T cell receptors in the human thymus. The assay was immunoSEQ multiplex PCR, and TCRdb's table has in-frame clones only and misses some. The sample has approximately 660,000 clones, over 75% seen once. The data were also submitted as part of a second study, on human thymus T cells.

Input material: thymocytes. The source is a boy under two years old with a congenital heart defect.

The genes are TRBV27 and TRBJ1-4; 7 nucleotides line up with TRBD1. The V segment lost 5 bases and the J segment 8 bases; nucleotides outside the gene matches: 5. Germline CDR1 is MNHEY and CDR2 is SMNVEV (reference sequence). This CDR3 comprises 13 residues. The CDR3 loop is CASSPGQTEKLFF. The CDR3 coding sequence is TGTGCCAGCAGTCCGGGACAGACAGAAAAACTGTTTTTT. The full variable domain, in which reference TRBV27 and TRBJ1-4 provide the parts outside the CDR3, is EAQVTQNPRYLITVTGKKLTVTCSQNMNHEYMSWYRQDPGLGLRQIYYSMNVEVTDKGDVPEGYKVSRKEKRNFPLILESPSPNQTSLYFCASSPGQTEKLFFGSGTQLSVL.

The J gene is TRBJ2-3, the V gene TRBV7-8; TRBD2 matches at 13 bases. This CDR3 has 17 amino acids. CDR1 is SGHVS, CDR2 FQNEAQ, per germline. Trimming at V came to 4 bases and at J to 2 bases, leaving 6 bases not matched to a gene. CDR3 bases: TGTGCCAGCAGCTATCCGGGACTAGCGGGAAACACAGATACGCAGTATTTT. Protein sequence: CASSYPGLAGNTDTQYF.

The chain has TRBV4-1 and TRBJ1-1, with D possibly matching TRBD1 (5 bases). Germline CDR1 and CDR2: MGHRA and YSYEKL. V was trimmed by 4 bases and J by 6 bases, leaving 15 bases between them. CDR3 length: 14 residues. In DNA, the CDR3 is TGCGCCAGCAGCCGGGCCAGGGCTGGGGCTGAAGCTTTCTTT. The encoded protein is CASSRARAGAEAFF.

This chain links TRBV5-5 with TRBJ1-2; maybe TRBD1 (6 bases). Germline CDR1 is SGHKS and CDR2 is YYEKEE (reference sequence). This CDR3 is built from 13 residues. V lost 3 bases to trimming and J lost 6 bases, with 12 bases between them. CDR3 sequence reads: CASSWTEFDGYTF. In DNA form, the CDR3 reads TGTGCCAGCAGCTGGACAGAGTTTGATGGCTACACCTTC.

V is TRBV6-5 and J is TRBJ2-7; D possibly corresponds to TRBD2 (6 bases). Germline V CDR1 and CDR2: MNHEY, SVGAGI. The CDR3 runs to 16 residues. Between the trimmed V and J ends, which lost 1 base and 3 bases, there was a span of 16 bases. The CDR3, as DNA: TGTGCCAGCAGTTACTATGGCGGGAAAAGGGTCTACGAGCAGTACTTC. This gives the protein CASSYYGGKRVYEQYF.

The V gene is TRBV5-1, the J gene TRBJ1-4; weak D call: TRBD1 (5 bases). Trimming pared 0 bases from V and 3 bases from J, leaving 21 bases between. The length of the CDR3 is 19 residues. Germline V gives CDR1 SGHRS, CDR2 YFSETQ. This chain's CDR3 is CASSLARTAKGVSNEKLFF. The CDR3 region has the DNA TGCGCCAGCAGCTTGGCCCGGACCGCTAAAGGGGTCTCTAATGAAAAACTGTTTTTT.

The gene calls are TRBV7-2 and TRBJ2-3; a weak D match, TRBD2 (6 bases). The CDR3 sequence is 18 residues long. The germline CDR1 and CDR2 sequences are SGHTA and FQGNSA. V lost 3 bases to trimming and J lost 3 bases, with 22 bases between them. CDR3 in amino acids: CASSFYRDSHPLTDTQYF. In DNA, the CDR3 is TGTGCCAGCAGCTTCTACCGGGACTCCCATCCCCTAACAGATACGCAGTATTTT.

Written as DNA, the CDR3 is TGTGCCAGTAGTCTGCGCCCAGAAGGGGGGGACGCGGGTAATGAGCAGTTCTTC. Translating it yields CASSLRPEGGDAGNEQFF. V usage is TRBV19 and J usage is TRBJ2-1; D is possibly TRBD2 (7 bases). V was cut by 5 bases and J by 7 bases, with 27 bases left in between. Germline CDR1 LNHDA, CDR2 SQIVND (reference sequence). The CDR3 length is 18 residues.

The chain has TRBV6-1 and TRBJ2-7; D gene ambiguous. V shed 3 bases and J shed 0 bases, with 12 bases lying between them. This CDR3 is 15 amino acids long. Germline-derived CDR1 and CDR2 are MNHNS and SASEGT. CDR3 DNA sequence: TGTGCCAGCAGTGATGCACTCCTGAGCTCCTACGAGCAGTACTTC. Amino acids: CASSDALLSSYEQYF.

The chain recombines TRBV4-1 with TRBJ1-1; D unresolved. Trimming removed 4 bases at V and 2 bases at J, with 26 bases between. The CDR3 is made up of 19 amino acids. Germline CDR1 is MGHRA and CDR2 is YSYEKL. The CDR3 here is CASSRRPSSDIRLNTEAFF. In nucleotides, the CDR3 is TGCGCCAGCAGCCGAAGACCCTCCAGTGACATCCGACTAAACACTGAAGCTTTCTTT.

Only one count was recorded for this clone. One end of the junction does not line up with germline, which may come from a read error. The rearrangement links TRBV7-7 to TRBJ2-1; 10 bases line up with TRBD2. This CDR3 is built from 17 residues. Germline CDR1 and CDR2: SSHAT and FNYEAQ (reference sequence). CDR3: CASSLGLAGADYNEQFF. Written as DNA, the CDR3 is TGTGCTAGCAGCTTAGGGCTAGCGGGAGCAGACTACAATGAGCAGTTCTTC.

Details on this clone: The CDR3 does not close with the conserved phenylalanine or tryptophan, likely indicating a read error. The chain is built from TRBV25-1 and TRBJ2-7, with a tentative D call TRBD2 (7 bases). CDR1 is MGHDK, CDR2 SYGVNS, per germline. The length of the CDR3 is 16 residues. The V end was cut by 1 base, the J end by 0 bases, with 13 bases between. CDR3 loop: CASSEFGGGSSYEQYL. The CDR3 DNA reads as TGTGCCAGCAGTGAATTTGGGGGGGGCAGCTCCTACGAGCAGTACCTC.

The chain has TRBV29-1 and TRBJ1-1, with D possibly matching TRBD1 (6 bases). From germline, CDR1 is SQVTM and CDR2 ANQGSEA. V shed 5 bases and J shed 2 bases, with 9 bases lying between them. This CDR3 has 12 amino acids. This chain's CDR3 is CSVRQVNTEAFF. DNA of the CDR3: TGCAGCGTTAGACAGGTAAACACTGAAGCTTTCTTT.

This chain joins TRBV4-1 and TRBJ1-5, with TRBD1 matching 8 bases. Germline CDR1 and CDR2: MGHRA and YSYEKL. V lost 4 bases to trimming and J lost 0 bases; unmatched junction nucleotides: 14. The CDR3 length is 19 residues. The CDR3 protein is CASSRWPAQGVYSNQPQHF. The DNA of the CDR3 is TGCGCCAGCAGCCGCTGGCCGGCACAGGGGGTCTATAGCAATCAGCCCCAGCATTTT.

This chain uses TRBV18 with TRBJ2-3; tentatively, D is TRBD2 (5 bases). This CDR3 comprises 16 residues. Trimming removed 0 bases at V and 0 bases at J, with 10 bases between. CDR1 and CDR2 (germline): KGHSH, LQKENI. The CDR3 sequence: CASSPPTGKSTDTQYF. In nucleotides, the CDR3 is TGTGCCAGCTCACCACCGACGGGAAAGAGCACAGATACGCAGTATTTT.

This sequence joins TRBV27 and TRBJ1-2; 7 positions match TRBD1. The CDR3 runs 13 residues. Germline lookup yields CDR1 MNHEY and CDR2 SMNVEV (reference sequence). V gave up 4 bases and J gave up 4 bases; unmatched junction bases: 3. As DNA, the CDR3 is TGTGCCAGCAGTTCCCGACAGGGCTATGGCTACACCTTC. As protein: CASSSRQGYGYTF.

This clone was observed a few times. V gene TRBV6-1 combines with J gene TRBJ2-7; 10 positions match TRBD1. Trimming at V came to 5 bases and at J to 4 bases, leaving 5 bases not matched to a gene. The length of the CDR3 is 14 residues. Germline values: CDR1 MNHNS, CDR2 SASEGT. CDR3 sequence reads: CASSPGTGVYEQYF. CDR3 sequence (DNA): TGTGCCAGCAGTCCCGGGACAGGGGTTTACGAGCAGTACTTC.

The V and J genes are TRBV14 and TRBJ2-5; tentative D call: TRBD1 (6 bases). Looked up from germline, CDR1 is SGHDN and CDR2 is FVKESK. Trimming pared 2 bases from V and 2 bases from J, leaving 18 bases between. The CDR3 is 17 residues long. The CDR3 sequence is CASSQTTRTEKQETQYF. The CDR3, as DNA: TGTGCCAGCAGCCAAACCACCCGGACAGAAAAACAAGAGACCCAGTACTTC.

The chain has TRBV7-8 and TRBJ2-7; 7 bases agree with TRBD2. This CDR3 contains 16 residues. Germline CDR1 and CDR2: SGHVS and FQNEAQ. J lost 2 bases, V lost 5 bases, and 12 bases had no gene match. CDR3 sequence: CASSPLGGLETYEQYF. The CDR3 DNA reads TGTGCCAGCAGCCCACTAGGAGGACTAGAGACCTACGAGCAGTACTTC.

This clone was counted once. This chain links TRBV4-2 with TRBJ2-5, with 9 bases identical to TRBD1. The germline gives CDR1 LGHNA, CDR2 YNFKEQ. The CDR3 sequence is 16 residues long. The junction had 9 bases not matched to a gene; V was cut back by 2 bases and J by 5 bases. CDR3 in amino acids: CASSQRMGQGRETQYF. The CDR3 DNA sequence: TGTGCCAGCAGCCAAAGGATGGGACAGGGTAGGGAGACCCAGTACTTC.